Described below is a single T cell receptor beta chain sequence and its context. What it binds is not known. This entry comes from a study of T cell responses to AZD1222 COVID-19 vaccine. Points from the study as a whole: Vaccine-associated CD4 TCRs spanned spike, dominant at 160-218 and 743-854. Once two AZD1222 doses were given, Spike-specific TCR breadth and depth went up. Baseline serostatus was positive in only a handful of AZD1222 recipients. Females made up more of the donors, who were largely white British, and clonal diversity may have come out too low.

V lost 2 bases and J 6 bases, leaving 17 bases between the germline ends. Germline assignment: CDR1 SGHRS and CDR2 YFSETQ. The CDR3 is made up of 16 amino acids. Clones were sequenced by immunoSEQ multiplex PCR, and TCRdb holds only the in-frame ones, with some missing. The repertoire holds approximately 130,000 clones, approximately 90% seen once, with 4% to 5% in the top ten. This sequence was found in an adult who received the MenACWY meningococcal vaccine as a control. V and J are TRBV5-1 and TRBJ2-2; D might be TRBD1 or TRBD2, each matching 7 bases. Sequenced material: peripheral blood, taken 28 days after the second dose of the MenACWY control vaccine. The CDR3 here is CASSFLAGGGPGELFF. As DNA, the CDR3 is TGCGCCAGCAGCTTCCTCGCAGGGGGGGGGCCCGGGGAGCTGTTTTTT. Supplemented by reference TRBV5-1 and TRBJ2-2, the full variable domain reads KAGVTQTPRYLIKTRGQQVTLSCSPISGHRSVSWYQQTPGQGLQFLFEYFSETQRNKGNFPGRFSGRQFSNSRSEMNVSTLELGDSALYLCASSFLAGGGPGELFFGEGSRLTVL.